This T cell receptor (beta chain) appears in the sequencing data of a study of siplizumab effects on memory and regulatory T cells. Notes on the study in general: Whether the proliferating Tregs (from siplizumab cultures) were suppressive was not confirmed. Siplizumab produced a significant reduction in alloreactive sequences that were traceable to unstimulated CD4+ memory cells.

With regard to this clone: Its antigen is not known.

Germline lookup yields CDR1 LNHDA and CDR2 SQIVND (reference sequence). This CDR3 contains 15 residues. V lost 7 bases to trimming and J lost 7 bases; unmatched junction nucleotides: 15. Assay: immunoSEQ multiplex PCR; the TCRdb copy retains only in-frame clones and omits some. The sample has fewer than 80,000 clones, 93% seen once; the top ten hold about 5%. This sequence was found in a human donor in good health. The V call is TRBV19, the J call TRBJ1-2, with 7 bases that match TRBD1. The sample consisted of CD8+ T cells sorted from blood. The CDR3 DNA reads as TGTGCCAGTAAACCCGGAGGGGGCGCCTATCCTGGCTACACCTTC. Protein product: CASKPGGGAYPGYTF.